The clone carrying this T cell receptor beta chain was observed a few times. This sample was included in a study of a mutant IDH1 vaccine in newly diagnosed glioma. Study in general: Every participant had undergone radiotherapy, temozolomide, or both before, and most underwent both.

Trimming removed 5 bases from V and 1 base from J, with 11 bases in between. There are 14 residues in the CDR3. Germline-derived CDR1 and CDR2 are MNHEY and SVGAGI. Time point of the sample: baseline, week 1 (first vaccination visit). Treatment described: pre-vaccination baseline after standard-of-care therapy. New astrocytomas of WHO grade 3 or 4 that were IDH1-mutant and ATRX-lost were found in the donors. Clones were read by immunoSEQ multiplex PCR, and TCRdb kept only the in-frame ones, dropping some. Among tens of thousands of clones listed, around 79% were seen once. This sequence joins TRBV6-5 and TRBJ1-1, with D perhaps TRBD1 (5 bases). The clonotype comes from a man in his fifties or sixties with glioma. The starting material was PBMCs, obtained from a glioma patient treated with radiotherapy, temozolomide or both. CDR3 in amino acids: CASSRTRGNTEAFF. CDR3 in DNA: TGTGCCAGCAGTAGGACACGCGGGAACACTGAAGCTTTCTTT.